This T cell receptor (beta chain) is drawn from a study of cytomegalovirus exposure and HLA in healthy donors. Study details: A later analysis reported the same platform for the 95 to 150 validation repertoires and the roughly 670 first-cohort repertoires. Study outcomes and limitations: A few chains linked to CMV were shown in vitro to be specific for CMV antigens. The tendency of first-cohort TCR clusters to co-occur in the approximately 110 validation repertoires was identified by a subsequent analysis.

The approximately 120-subject validation cohort, separate from the approximately 670-subject first cohort, included the donors. Produced via immunoSEQ multiplex PCR; TCRdb's table is partial and in-frame only. This table holds fewer than 200,000 clones, 86% found once. On this clone itself: Its antigen is currently unknown.

CDR1 is SEHNR and CDR2 is FQNEAQ in the germline V gene (reference sequence). The CDR3 is 15 amino acids. J was trimmed by 3 bases and V by 5 bases; bases with no gene match: 7. Sequences were obtained from PBMCs. This sequence was found in a man under 40 in good health and CMV-seropositive. The V gene is TRBV7-9, the J gene TRBJ2-3, with 8 positions matching TRBD1. CDR3 nucleotide sequence: TGTGCCAGCAGCCTCACCCAGGGGGCAACAGATACGCAGTATTTT. It codes for CASSLTQGATDTQYF.